This entry lists 30 T cell receptor beta chains sequenced from one sample in a study of human T cells and chemical hapten exposure. One entry per CDR3 protein, called by TCRdb with MiXCR from the RACE reads. Of about 70,000 distinct CDR3 sequences in the sample, around 6.5% were seen once. Time point: healthy volunteer bleed at 6 weeks. Unfractionated whole blood was the source from which total RNA was extracted. Sequencing was carried out using whole blood. These receptors were obtained from a female donor in good health. Some clones in this sample may be carry-over from other donors' samples.

This clonotype was seen at least ten times. V gene TRBV20-1 combines with J gene TRBJ2-6; D is ambiguous. Germline CDR1 reads DFQATT; CDR2 reads SNEGSKA (reference sequence). The CDR3 covers 15 residues. The V end lost 5 bases, the J end lost 0 bases, and 11 bases lay between the germline ends. The DNA for the CDR3 is TGCAGTGCTGGAAAACAGTACTCTGGGGCCAACGTCCTGACTTTC. Protein product: CSAGKQYSGANVLTF.

This clonotype turned up a few times. The gene calls are TRBV10-3 and TRBJ2-1, with 8 bases lining up with TRBD1. CDR3 size: 16 residues. Germline V gene lookup returns CDR1 ENHRY and CDR2 SYGVKD. Trimming cost V 2 bases and J 8 bases; bases outside gene matches: 11. In DNA, the CDR3 is TGTGCCATCAGTGAGCCGACGGACAGGGCTGGCGATGAGCAGTTCTTC. It translates to CAISEPTDRAGDEQFF.

Ten or more counts support this clonotype. V usage is TRBV3-1 and J usage is TRBJ2-7; possible D gene TRBD2, 6 bases. The V gene lost 3 bases and the J gene lost 4 bases, with 7 bases spanning the gap. From germline, CDR1 is LGHDT and CDR2 YNNKEL (reference sequence). The CDR3 is 12 residues long. CDR3 sequence (DNA): TGTGCCAGCAGCCAGGCGGGATACGAGCAGTACTTC. The encoded protein is CASSQAGYEQYF.

Many counts were recorded for this clonotype. The rearrangement links TRBV6-4 to TRBJ2-3; D unresolved. V was cut by 6 bases and J by 2 bases, with 9 bases left in between. The CDR3 length is 13 residues. The germline gives CDR1 MRHNA, CDR2 SNTAGT. The CDR3 sequence is CASSPEPTDTQYF. DNA of the CDR3: TGTGCCAGCAGCCCGGAGCCCACAGATACGCAGTATTTT.

This clonotype came up many times. DNA for the CDR3: TGCAGTGCTAACAGACAGGGAATGTCCTACGAGCAGTACTTC. This codes for CSANRQGMSYEQYF. The rearrangement links TRBV20-1 to TRBJ2-7; 7 nucleotides agree with TRBD1. With 4 bases clipped from V and 1 base from J, the junction kept 7 bases outside the gene matches. This CDR3 has 14 amino acids. In germline, CDR1 is DFQATT, CDR2 SNEGSKA (reference sequence).

This clonotype was seen ten or more times. V usage is TRBV2 and J usage is TRBJ1-1; unclear D gene. Trimming took 6 bases from V and 2 from J, leaving 4 bases between them. Germline CDR1 and CDR2: SNHLY and FYNNEI. The CDR3 runs 11 residues. CDR3 sequence: CASRPNTEAFF. As DNA, the CDR3 is TGTGCCAGCAGGCCTAACACTGAAGCTTTCTTT.

The genes are TRBV5-6 and TRBJ2-5; no reliable D call. The CDR3 consists of 13 residues. Germline loops: CDR1 SGHDT, CDR2 YYEEEE. V lost 2 bases, J lost 3 bases, and 8 bases lay in between. Written as DNA, the CDR3 is TGTGCCAGCAGCTTCCTACTTGAAGAGACCCAGTACTTC. Amino acids: CASSFLLEETQYF.

This clonotype was counted ten times or more. This CDR3 is CSARELAGGHTGELFF. The DNA of the CDR3 is TGCAGTGCTAGAGAACTAGCGGGAGGGCACACCGGGGAGCTGTTTTTT. This chain links TRBV20-1 with TRBJ2-2, with 13 nucleotides matching TRBD2. With V trimmed by 0 bases and J by 3 bases, 1 base remained unmatched. CDR1 is DFQATT and CDR2 is SNEGSKA in the germline V gene (reference sequence). CDR3 length equals 16 residues.

This clonotype was found many times. The chain recombines TRBV12-3 or TRBV12-4 with TRBJ2-1; D possibly corresponds to TRBD2 (5 bases). Trimming stripped 5 bases from V and 14 bases from J, with 19 bases between. The CDR3 runs 13 residues. The CDR3 DNA reads TGTGCCAGCAGTCCCGGGGTGAACCCGCGAGAGTTCTTC. Translating gives CASSPGVNPREFF.

This clonotype was observed many times. The rearrangement joins TRBV5-6 to TRBJ2-6; the D is unclear. The CDR3 has 13 amino acids. V dropped 7 bases and J dropped 1 base, with 6 bases sitting between them. Per the germline V gene, CDR1 is SGHDT and CDR2 is YYEEEE. The CDR3 spells CASVFSGANVLTF. The CDR3 DNA reads TGTGCCAGCGTTTTTTCTGGGGCCAACGTCCTGACTTTC.

The sample holds a few counts of this clonotype. The V and J genes are TRBV20-1 and TRBJ2-7; 9 nucleotides line up with TRBD2. From germline, CDR1 is DFQATT and CDR2 SNEGSKA (reference sequence). After removal of 6 bases from V and 3 bases from J, the junction contained 6 bases not matched to a gene. The CDR3 loop spans 13 amino acids. The CDR3 is CSADGTSNYEQYF. The CDR3 coding sequence is TGCAGTGCGGACGGGACTAGCAACTACGAGCAGTACTTC.

This clonotype showed up just once. Here the CDR3 DNA reads TGTGCCAGCAGTTACTCGGTGCGAGGATCCCAAGAGACCCAGTACTTC. It specifies CASSYSVRGSQETQYF. V usage is TRBV6-2 or TRBV6-3 and J usage is TRBJ2-5; no definite D call. This CDR3 is built from 16 residues. Trimming removed 0 bases at V and 1 base at J, with 12 bases between. CDR1 MNHEY and CDR2 SVGEGT come from the germline V gene.

The chain employs TRBV12-3 or TRBV12-4 and TRBJ1-1; D is uncertain. This CDR3 is built from 14 residues. V was cut by 6 bases and J by 10 bases, with 21 bases left in between. The CDR3 sequence is CASRLIGPNLGAFF. Here the CDR3 DNA reads TGTGCCAGCAGACTAATCGGGCCCAACCTGGGAGCTTTCTTT.

This clonotype came up many times. V and J are TRBV20-1 and TRBJ2-7; D ambiguous. Germline-derived CDR1 and CDR2 are DFQATT and SNEGSKA (reference sequence). CDR3 size: 11 residues. The V end lost 4 bases, the J end lost 2 bases, and 6 bases lay between the germline ends. The CDR3 reads CSATVTYEQYF. The CDR3 DNA follows: TGCAGTGCTACGGTAACCTACGAGCAGTACTTC.

This clonotype was seen many times. The chain employs TRBV6-2 or TRBV6-3 and TRBJ1-5; D call uncertain. Between the trimmed V and J ends, which lost 6 bases and 1 base, there was a span of 10 bases. From germline, CDR1 is MNHEY and CDR2 SVGEGT. CDR3 size: 14 residues. The CDR3 here is CASSPFSSNQPQHF. The DNA for the CDR3 is TGTGCCAGCAGCCCATTTTCCAGCAATCAGCCCCAGCATTTT.

This clonotype was seen at least ten times. V usage is TRBV27 and J usage is TRBJ2-1; 8 bases are shared with TRBD1. V shed 7 bases and J 4 bases; nucleotides not matched to a gene: 9. The CDR3 is 15 residues long. The germline V gene encodes CDR1 MNHEY and CDR2 SMNVEV (reference sequence). The CDR3 is CASTPGQGWYNEQFF. The CDR3, as DNA: TGTGCCAGCACACCCGGACAGGGATGGTACAATGAGCAGTTCTTC.

The J gene is TRBJ2-6, the V gene TRBV6-2 or TRBV6-3; possibly TRBD1 for D (5 bases). V was cut by 2 bases and J by 0 bases, with 8 bases left in between. Germline V gene sequence: CDR1 MNHEY, CDR2 SVGEGT. This CDR3 comprises 16 residues. The CDR3 nucleotides read TGTGCCAGCAGTTACCCGACAGTCTCTGGGGCCAACGTCCTGACTTTC. Residues: CASSYPTVSGANVLTF.

There are many counts of this clonotype. The rearrangement uses TRBV20-1 and TRBJ2-3; D unresolved. The CDR3 sequence is 15 residues long. CDR1 is DFQATT and CDR2 is SNEGSKA in the germline V gene (reference sequence). Trimming removed 4 bases at V and 2 bases at J, with 16 bases between. CDR3 in amino acids: CSAIDWQRPTDTQYF. The CDR3 region has the DNA TGCAGTGCTATCGACTGGCAGAGACCCACAGATACGCAGTATTTT.

The V gene is TRBV7-2, the J gene TRBJ2-6; D may match TRBD1 or TRBD2 (5 bases each). Germline lookup yields CDR1 SGHTA and CDR2 FQGNSA. V was clipped by 5 bases and J by 4 bases, with 15 bases between them. The CDR3 extends over 16 amino acids. CDR3 in amino acids: CASSPSGGSGANVLTF. The DNA of the CDR3 is TGTGCCAGCAGCCCGAGTGGGGGAAGCGGGGCCAACGTCCTGACTTTC.

The sample holds a few counts of this clonotype. The chain carries TRBV30 and TRBJ2-7; 8 bases fit TRBD2. V gave up 2 bases and J gave up 1 base; unmatched junction bases: 7. Germline V gives CDR1 GTSNPN, CDR2 SVGIG (reference sequence). CDR3 length: 15 residues. CDR3 sequence reads: CAWSSGLDLSYEQYF. CDR3 nucleotides: TGTGCCTGGAGTTCGGGACTAGATTTATCCTACGAGCAGTACTTC.

CDR3 sequence reads: CASRSPTSGNTDTQYF. The CDR3 nucleotides read TGTGCCAGCAGGTCACCAACAAGTGGAAACACAGATACGCAGTATTTT. The rearrangement links TRBV7-2 to TRBJ2-3, with D unresolved. The V and J ends lost 6 bases and 2 bases respectively, with 18 bases between them. Looked up from germline, CDR1 is SGHTA and CDR2 is FQGNSA. This CDR3 contains 16 residues. The full variable domain, rest sourced from reference TRBV7-2 and TRBJ2-3, is GAGVSQSPSNKVTEKGKDVELRCDPISGHTALYWYRQSLGQGLEFLIYFQGNSAPDKSGLPSDRFSAERTGGSVSTLTIQRTQQEDSAVYLCASRSPTSGNTDTQYFGPGTRLTVL.

In this sample, this clonotype turned up many times. The chain has TRBV12-3 or TRBV12-4 and TRBJ2-5; TRBD2 matches 11 bases. V lost 3 bases to trimming and J lost 4 bases; unmatched junction nucleotides: 4. The CDR3 extends over 15 amino acids. CDR3 loop: CASSFLAGGSETQYF. In DNA, the CDR3 is TGTGCCAGCAGTTTTTTAGCGGGAGGGTCAGAGACCCAGTACTTC.

The chain links TRBV2 to TRBJ2-7; D possibly uses TRBD1 or TRBD2 (6 bases each). The ends were cut back, 9 bases at V and 3 bases at J, with 15 bases in the middle. Germline loops: CDR1 SNHLY, CDR2 FYNNEI. The CDR3 extends over 13 amino acids. The CDR3 here is CASMRDKDYEQYF. CDR3 nucleotides: TGTGCCAGTATGCGGGACAAAGACTACGAGCAGTACTTC.

This clonotype was observed a handful of times. The J gene is TRBJ2-5, the V gene TRBV5-1; tentative D call: TRBD2 (5 bases). CDR3 length: 14 amino acids. Trimming pared 5 bases from V and 5 bases from J, leaving 16 bases between. Germline V gene sequence: CDR1 SGHRS, CDR2 YFSETQ. For the CDR3, the DNA is TGCGCCAGCAGACCCTTTGCGGGTGGGGAGACCCAGTACTTC. It is translated as CASRPFAGGETQYF.

In this sample, this clonotype turned up a few times. The genes are TRBV6-5 and TRBJ1-1, with 7 bases matching TRBD1. CDR1 MNHEY and CDR2 SVGAGI come from the germline V gene. The V gene end was trimmed by 5 bases and the J gene end by 11 bases; junction bases not matched to a gene: 8. The CDR3 length is 12 residues. The CDR3 DNA follows: TGTGCCAGCAGTCCCCGACAGGGTGAGGCTTTCTTT. Translating gives CASSPRQGEAFF.

This clonotype has ten or more counts. The chain employs TRBV14 and TRBJ1-2, with D tentatively TRBD1 (5 bases). This CDR3 has 17 amino acids. Per the germline V gene, CDR1 is SGHDN and CDR2 is FVKESK. V was trimmed by 0 bases and J by 1 base, leaving 15 bases between them. The CDR3 here is CASSQDYRQGFNYGYTF. In nucleotides, the CDR3 is TGTGCCAGCAGCCAAGACTACAGGCAGGGATTTAACTATGGCTACACCTTC.

This clonotype was seen many times. The genes are TRBV29-1 and TRBJ2-7; unclear D gene. The germline V and J ends were trimmed by 1 base and 3 bases, with 10 bases remaining between them. The CDR3 totals 13 residues. CDR1 is SQVTM, CDR2 ANQGSEA, per germline. CDR3 region: CSVEGTVSYEQYF. The CDR3 DNA follows: TGCAGCGTTGAAGGGACGGTGAGCTACGAGCAGTACTTC.

In this sample, this clonotype turned up many times. The chain carries TRBV6-5 and TRBJ2-3, with D maybe TRBD2 (6 bases). CDR1 and CDR2 from the germline V gene are MNHEY and SVGAGI. V gave up 8 bases and J gave up 1 base, with 10 bases separating them. The length of the CDR3 is 13 residues. The CDR3 DNA sequence: TGTGCCAGCTGCCCGGGGGGCACAGATACGCAGTATTTT. Translated, it gives CASCPGGTDTQYF.

This clonotype has at least ten counts. This sequence joins TRBV5-6 and TRBJ2-7; the match to TRBD1 covers 8 bases. The CDR3 is 15 residues long. The germline V gene encodes CDR1 SGHDT and CDR2 YYEEEE. The trim removed 2 bases at V and 6 bases at J, leaving 10 bases unmatched. The CDR3 loop reads CASSFPQGALFEQYF. The CDR3 DNA reads as TGTGCCAGCAGCTTCCCCCAGGGGGCCCTTTTCGAGCAGTACTTC.

The V gene is TRBV6-5, the J gene TRBJ2-1, with 8 bases aligning to TRBD1. CDR1 and CDR2 (germline): MNHEY, SVGAGI. The ends lost 7 bases at V and 10 bases at J; junction bases unmatched: 9. This CDR3 is built from 13 residues. CDR3 DNA: TGTGCCAGCACCCTACAGGGGGGTGGGGAGCAGTTCTTC. It encodes CASTLQGGGEQFF.